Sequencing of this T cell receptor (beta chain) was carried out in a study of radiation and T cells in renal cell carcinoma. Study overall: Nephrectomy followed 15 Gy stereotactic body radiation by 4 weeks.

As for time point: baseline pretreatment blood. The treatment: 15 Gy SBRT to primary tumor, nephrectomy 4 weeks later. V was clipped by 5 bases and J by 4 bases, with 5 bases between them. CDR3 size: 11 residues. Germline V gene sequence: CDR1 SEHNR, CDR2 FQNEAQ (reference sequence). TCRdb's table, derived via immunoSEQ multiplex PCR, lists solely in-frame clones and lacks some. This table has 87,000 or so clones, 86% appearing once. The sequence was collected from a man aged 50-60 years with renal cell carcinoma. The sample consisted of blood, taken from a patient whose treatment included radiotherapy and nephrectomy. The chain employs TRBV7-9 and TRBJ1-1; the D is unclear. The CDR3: CASSPFTEAFF. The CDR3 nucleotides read TGTGCCAGCAGCCCGTTCACTGAAGCTTTCTTT. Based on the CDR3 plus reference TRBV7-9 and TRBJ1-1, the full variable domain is DTGVSQNPRHKITKRGQNVTFRCDPISEHNRLYWYRQTLGQGPEFLTYFQNEAQLEKSRLLSDRFSAERPKGSFSTLEIQRTEQGDSAMYLCASSPFTEAFFGQGTRLTVV.